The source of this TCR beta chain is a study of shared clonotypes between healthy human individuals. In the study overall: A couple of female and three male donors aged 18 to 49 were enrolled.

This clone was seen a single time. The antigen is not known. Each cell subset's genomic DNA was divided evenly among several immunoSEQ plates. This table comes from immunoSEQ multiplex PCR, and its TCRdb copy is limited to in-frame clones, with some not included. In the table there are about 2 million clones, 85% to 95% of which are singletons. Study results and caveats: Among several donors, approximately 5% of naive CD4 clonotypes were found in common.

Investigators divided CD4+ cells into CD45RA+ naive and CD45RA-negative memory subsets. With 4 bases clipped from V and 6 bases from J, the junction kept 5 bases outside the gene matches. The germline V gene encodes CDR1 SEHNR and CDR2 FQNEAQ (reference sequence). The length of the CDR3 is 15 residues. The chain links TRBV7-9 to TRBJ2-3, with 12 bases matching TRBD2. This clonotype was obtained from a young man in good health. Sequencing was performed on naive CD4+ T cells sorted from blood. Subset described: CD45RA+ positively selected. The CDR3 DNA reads TGTGCCAGCAGCTCGGGACTAGCGGGTTCCGATACGCAGTATTTT. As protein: CASSSGLAGSDTQYF.